These 24 T cell receptor beta chains were all obtained from the same sample, sequenced in a study of radiation and T cells in renal cell carcinoma. Clones were sequenced by immunoSEQ multiplex PCR, and TCRdb holds only the in-frame ones, with some missing. The sample consists of approximately 170,000 clones, 88% of them appearing once. Time point noted: blood 4 weeks post-SBRT, at nephrectomy. The treatment was: 15 Gy SBRT to primary tumor, nephrectomy 4 weeks later. Sequences were derived from blood, sampled from a patient whose treatment included radiotherapy and nephrectomy. All receptors come from a woman aged 50 to 60 with renal cell carcinoma.

In this sample, this clone turned up once. The V gene is TRBV21-1, the J gene TRBJ2-5; TRBD2 was called by the table and not checked on the DNA. TRBV21-1 is a pseudogene segment. CDR3 length equals 14 residues. For the CDR3, the DNA is TGTGCCAGCAGCCCGGGGGTTGTCCAAGAGACCCAGTACTTC. Protein: CASSPGVVQETQYF.

The chain couples TRBV9 to TRBJ1-4; D unresolved. Germline V gene sequence: CDR1 SGDLS, CDR2 YYNGEE. The CDR3 totals 14 residues. V dropped 0 bases and J dropped 8 bases, with 11 bases sitting between them. The CDR3 nucleotides are TGTGCCAGCAGCGTAGGAGGCCGGCAGGAAAAACTGTTTTTT. Encoded protein: CASSVGGRQEKLFF.

The V and J genes are TRBV5-1 and TRBJ1-1, with unresolved D. CDR1 and CDR2 from the germline V gene are SGHRS and YFSETQ. The CDR3 covers 15 residues. V lost 0 bases, J lost 3 bases, and 12 bases lay in between. As DNA, the CDR3 is TGCGCCAGCAGCTTGGATTCCCGCAGCGACACTGAAGCTTTCTTT. This gives the protein CASSLDSRSDTEAFF. The full variable domain, with the rest looked up from reference TRBV5-1 and TRBJ1-1, is KAGVTQTPRYLIKTRGQQVTLSCSPISGHRSVSWYQQTPGQGLQFLFEYFSETQRNKGNFPGRFSGRQFSNSRSEMNVSTLELGDSALYLCASSLDSRSDTEAFFGQGTRLTVV.

The rearrangement uses TRBV7-9 and TRBJ1-6; D is perhaps TRBD1 (5 bases). The germline V gene has CDR1 SEHNR and CDR2 FQNEAQ (reference sequence). This CDR3 has 11 amino acids. Between the trimmed V and J ends, which lost 5 bases and 14 bases, there was a span of 10 bases. In DNA form, the CDR3 reads TGTGCCAGCAGCCCCGGGGCGTCCCTCCACTTT. Its protein product is CASSPGASLHF.

This clone was seen once. This chain joins TRBV5-1 and TRBJ2-2; D unresolved. Between the trimmed V and J ends, which lost 6 bases and 0 bases, there was a span of 9 bases. Germline V CDR1 and CDR2: SGHRS, YFSETQ. The length of the CDR3 is 14 residues. The CDR3 region has the DNA TGCGCCAGCACGGAGACCGCGAACACCGGGGAGCTGTTTTTT. Protein product: CASTETANTGELFF.

The chain uses TRBV5-1 and TRBJ2-3; TRBD1 might be the D (6 bases). Deletions cut 0 bases from V and 0 bases from J, with 8 bases between. Per the germline V gene, CDR1 is SGHRS and CDR2 is YFSETQ. CDR3 length equals 15 residues. The CDR3 loop reads CASSLDRVSTDTQYF. The CDR3 nucleotides read TGCGCCAGCAGCTTGGACAGGGTCAGCACAGATACGCAGTATTTT. The variable domain in full, with the rest retrieved from reference TRBV5-1 and TRBJ2-3, is KAGVTQTPRYLIKTRGQQVTLSCSPISGHRSVSWYQQTPGQGLQFLFEYFSETQRNKGNFPGRFSGRQFSNSRSEMNVSTLELGDSALYLCASSLDRVSTDTQYFGPGTRLTVL.

The chain links TRBV7-9 to TRBJ2-6; D not certain. Trimming shortened V by 5 bases and J by 1 base, and 6 bases separated the two germline ends. The V gene's germline CDR1 is SEHNR and CDR2 FQNEAQ (reference sequence). The length of the CDR3 is 14 residues. CDR3 amino acids: CASSVPSGANVLTF. In DNA form, the CDR3 reads TGTGCCAGCAGCGTGCCTTCTGGGGCCAACGTCCTGACTTTC.

The chain employs TRBV10-3 and TRBJ2-5; weak D call: TRBD2 (6 bases). V was shortened by 3 bases and J by 5 bases, with 13 bases between the two germline ends. Germline CDR1 ENHRY, CDR2 SYGVKD. CDR3 length: 14 residues. The CDR3 spells CAISDGARGETQYF. The CDR3 DNA follows: TGTGCCATCAGTGACGGGGCCCGGGGGGAGACCCAGTACTTC.

This clone came up once. The gene calls are TRBV11-3 and TRBJ2-5, with 14 bases identical to TRBD2. V trimming: 5 bases; J trimming: 5 bases; junction bases outside the gene matches: 4. The CDR3 runs to 15 residues. Germline V gives CDR1 SGHNT, CDR2 YENEEA. The DNA of the CDR3 is TGTGCCAGCAGCGAGGGACTAGCGGGGGACGAGACCCAGTACTTC. This sequence encodes CASSEGLAGDETQYF. Together with reference TRBV11-3 and TRBJ2-5, the CDR3 gives the full variable domain: EAGVVQSPRYKIIEKKQPVAFWCNPISGHNTLYWYLQNLGQGPELLIRYENEEAVDDSQLPKDRFSAERLKGVDSTLKIQPAELGDSAVYLCASSEGLAGDETQYFGPGTRLLVL.

This clone was counted once. V is TRBV5-3 and J is TRBJ2-1; TRBD1 matches at 7 bases. TRBV5-3 is noted as an ORF with a role that remains uncertain. The CDR3 runs to 15 residues. V shed 5 bases and J 4 bases; nucleotides not matched to a gene: 9. The CDR3 sequence is CARRPSRGRYNEQFF. CDR3 DNA sequence: TGTGCCAGAAGGCCCTCGAGGGGGCGGTACAATGAGCAGTTCTTC.

V usage is TRBV19 and J usage is TRBJ2-7; 8 positions agree with TRBD1. CDR1 LNHDA and CDR2 SQIVND come from the germline V gene (reference sequence). The V and J ends lost 3 bases and 2 bases, in that order; junction bases with no gene match: 6. This CDR3 comprises 15 residues. The chain's CDR3 is CASSIDGQGTYEQYF. DNA for the CDR3: TGTGCCAGTAGTATCGATGGACAGGGTACCTACGAGCAGTACTTC. The variable domain in full, with the rest retrieved from reference TRBV19 and TRBJ2-7, is DGGITQSPKYLFRKEGQNVTLSCEQNLNHDAMYWYRQDPGQGLRLIYYSQIVNDFQKGDIAEGYSVSREKKESFPLTVTSAQKNPTAFYLCASSIDGQGTYEQYFGPGTRLTVT.

This chain uses TRBV19 with TRBJ2-3; perhaps TRBD1 as D (6 bases). V dropped 7 bases and J dropped 1 base, with 18 bases sitting between them. Germline V gives CDR1 LNHDA, CDR2 SQIVND (reference sequence). The length of the CDR3 is 16 residues. CDR3 sequence (DNA): TGTGCCAGTACTCCGGGCAGGGGATGGGGCACAGATACGCAGTATTTT. It translates to CASTPGRGWGTDTQYF.

The chain carries TRBV5-4 and TRBJ1-6; perhaps TRBD1 as D (5 bases). This CDR3 is 15 amino acids long. Trimming cost V 4 bases and J 4 bases, with 12 bases left between them. Germline CDR1 reads SGHNT; CDR2 reads YYREEE (reference sequence). The CDR3 DNA reads TGTGCCAGCAGCCCCGGGACTCAGTATAATTCACCCCTCCACTTT. The encoded protein is CASSPGTQYNSPLHF.

This chain uses TRBV7-3 with TRBJ2-1, with D uncertain. Trimming shortened V by 4 bases and J by 9 bases, and 13 bases separated the two germline ends. The CDR3 is made up of 13 amino acids. CDR1 and CDR2 (germline): SGHTA, FQGTGA. For the CDR3, the DNA is TGTGCCAGCAGCTCACAAGCTGGTACTGAGCAGTTCTTC. Protein sequence: CASSSQAGTEQFF.

V usage is TRBV11-2 and J usage is TRBJ1-3, with no clear D. CDR1 is SGHAT, CDR2 FQNNGV, per germline. This CDR3 is 16 amino acids long. V was pared by 1 base and J by 0 bases, with 10 bases between. CDR3 DNA sequence: TGTGCCAGCAGCTTAGGGGTATCTTACTCTGGAAACACCATATATTTT. Amino acids: CASSLGVSYSGNTIYF.

The rearrangement joins TRBV6-1 to TRBJ1-1; 10 bases agree with TRBD1. This CDR3 region has 15 residues. The trim removed 2 bases at V and 4 bases at J, leaving 4 bases unmatched. The germline gives CDR1 MNHNS, CDR2 SASEGT. The CDR3 DNA reads as TGTGCCAGCAGTGAACCGGGACAGGGGAGCACTGAAGCTTTCTTT. Its protein is CASSEPGQGSTEAFF.

The chain carries TRBV19 and TRBJ1-2, with D perhaps matching TRBD1 (5 bases). The CDR3 is 13 residues long. In germline, CDR1 is LNHDA, CDR2 SQIVND (reference sequence). Here the CDR3 reads CVSSGTDNYGYTF. CDR3 nucleotide sequence: TGTGTGAGCTCCGGGACGGATAACTATGGCTACACCTTC. Complete variable domain (other parts from reference TRBV19 and TRBJ1-2): DGGITQSPKYLFRKEGQNVTLSCEQNLNHDAMYWYRQDPGQGLRLIYYSQIVNDFQKGDIAEGYSVSREKKESFPLTVTSAQKNPTAFYLCVSSGTDNYGYTFGSGTRLTVV.

This chain joins TRBV7-9 and TRBJ1-3; D call uncertain. Germline assignment: CDR1 SEHNR and CDR2 FQNEAQ (reference sequence). V lost 4 bases and J 0 bases, leaving 10 bases between the germline ends. The CDR3 length is 15 residues. The CDR3 sequence: CASSSGLRSGNTIYF. The CDR3 DNA is TGTGCCAGCAGCTCCGGACTCCGCTCTGGAAACACCATATATTTT. Full variable domain (outside the CDR3, taken from reference TRBV7-9 and TRBJ1-3): DTGVSQNPRHKITKRGQNVTFRCDPISEHNRLYWYRQTLGQGPEFLTYFQNEAQLEKSRLLSDRFSAERPKGSFSTLEIQRTEQGDSAMYLCASSSGLRSGNTIYFGEGSWLTVV.

The sample holds a few counts of this clone. The chain recombines TRBV30 with TRBJ1-5, with D possibly being TRBD1 (6 bases). The V gene's germline CDR1 is GTSNPN and CDR2 SVGIG (reference sequence). Trimming shortened V by 2 bases and J by 2 bases, and 7 bases separated the two germline ends. This CDR3 region has 13 residues. The CDR3 loop is CAWSSGGNQPQHF. CDR3 in DNA: TGTGCCTGGAGTTCAGGGGGCAATCAGCCCCAGCATTTT.

The chain recombines TRBV7-2 with TRBJ1-5; D is unclear. V dropped 1 base and J dropped 5 bases, with 3 bases sitting between them. Per germline, CDR1 SGHTA and CDR2 FQGNSA. The length of the CDR3 is 12 residues. The DNA for the CDR3 is TGTGCCAGCAGCTTAGAATATCAGCCCCAGCATTTT. Protein: CASSLEYQPQHF.

The rearrangement uses TRBV14 and TRBJ1-2; D unclear. This CDR3 comprises 13 residues. The germline gives CDR1 SGHDN, CDR2 FVKESK. The ends were cut back, 2 bases at V and 1 base at J, with 5 bases in the middle. The chain's CDR3 is CASSQSSNYGYTF. CDR3 in DNA: TGTGCCAGCAGCCAAAGTAGTAACTATGGCTACACCTTC.

V and J are TRBV2 and TRBJ1-2; D not resolved. Looked up from germline, CDR1 is SNHLY and CDR2 is FYNNEI. CDR3 length: 13 residues. The V end was cut by 8 bases, the J end by 7 bases, with 17 bases between. CDR3 sequence: CASASDPTGGYTF. In DNA form, the CDR3 reads TGTGCCAGCGCCTCGGACCCTACCGGTGGCTACACCTTC.

This clone was picked up a small number of times. The CDR3 DNA sequence: TGTGCCAGCAGCTCCCAGGGGGCATCCTACGAGCAGTACTTC. Amino acid sequence: CASSSQGASYEQYF. This sequence joins TRBV7-2 and TRBJ2-7, with TRBD1 matching 8 bases. V lost 4 bases and J lost 1; bases outside the gene matches: 3. Germline V gene sequence: CDR1 SGHTA, CDR2 FQGNSA. This CDR3 is built from 14 residues. The entire variable domain, with the rest obtained from reference TRBV7-2 and TRBJ2-7, is as follows: GAGVSQSPSNKVTEKGKDVELRCDPISGHTALYWYRQSLGQGLEFLIYFQGNSAPDKSGLPSDRFSAERTGGSVSTLTIQRTQQEDSAVYLCASSSQGASYEQYFGPGTRLTVT.

The chain joins TRBV4-1 to TRBJ1-3; no firm D call. Trimming removed 4 bases at V and 5 bases at J, with 15 bases between. CDR3 length equals 15 residues. Per germline, CDR1 MGHRA and CDR2 YSYEKL. CDR3 loop: CASSLLQTYRNTIYF. CDR3 nucleotides: TGCGCCAGCAGCCTTTTACAGACGTATCGAAACACCATATATTTT.